Following are 8 T cell receptor beta chains from one sample sequenced in a study of T-cell reconstitution after alpha-beta-depleted transplantation in children (dated by TCRdb to the mid-2010s). The library was prepared using PCR. TCRdb lists the instrument as Illumina HiSeq 2500. To normalize quantification of the TCRbeta repertoire, the TCR libraries were built with molecular barcoding that relied on unique molecular identifiers. TCRdb took the public reads, trimmed them with fastp at Q25, ran MiXCR for clone calling and kept in-frame beta chains. CDR3 protein sequences are deduplicated, and each keeps its most common genes and DNA. This sample holds 700,000 or so distinct CDR3 sequences; around 14% were observed only once. The ten largest clones add up to about 0.77% of the sample. Per the publication, the treatment or condition label means: allogeneic hematopoietic cell transplantation with graft depleted of TCRalphabeta T cells and CD19 B cells.

This specimen consisted of PBMCs, obtained before TCRalphabeta/CD19-depleted stem cell transplant. These receptors all stem from a girl between 2 and 10 years old with congenital amegakaryocytic thrombocytopenia, due to receive a stem cell transplant.

This clonotype was recorded many times. The rearrangement joins TRBV10-3 to TRBJ2-1; possibly TRBD2 for D (5 bases). The CDR3 consists of 13 residues. V was pared by 4 bases and J by 1 base, with 5 bases between. From germline, CDR1 is ENHRY and CDR2 SYGVKD. CDR3 protein: CAISGESYNEQFF. CDR3 nucleotide sequence: TGTGCCATCAGTGGGGAGTCCTACAATGAGCAGTTCTTC.

The chain has TRBV7-9 and TRBJ2-5; 8 nucleotides agree with TRBD1. The CDR3 runs to 21 residues. From germline, CDR1 is SEHNR and CDR2 FQNEAQ (reference sequence). The J segment lost 1 base and the V segment lost 1 base, leaving 20 bases of the junction unmatched. CDR3 DNA: TGTGCCAGCAGCTTAGTAGTTGCGGGACAGGCGTTCCCTACCTTCCAAGAGACCCAGTACTTC. This sequence encodes CASSLVVAGQAFPTFQETQYF.

V is TRBV5-1 and J is TRBJ2-1; 9 bases align to TRBD2. Per the germline V gene, CDR1 is SGHRS and CDR2 is YFSETQ. The J segment lost 7 bases and the V segment lost 2 bases, leaving 13 bases of the junction unmatched. The CDR3 contains 17 residues. CDR3 sequence: CASSLSGGRAWENEQFF. CDR3 in DNA: TGCGCCAGCAGCTTATCTGGCGGGAGGGCCTGGGAGAATGAGCAGTTCTTC.

This clonotype showed up many times. The DNA for the CDR3 is TGTGCCAGCAGTGGCGCTGACAGGAGCTCCTACGAGCAGTACTTC. Residues: CASSGADRSSYEQYF. The chain links TRBV27 to TRBJ2-7, with D possibly matching TRBD1 (6 bases). Germline assignment: CDR1 MNHEY and CDR2 SMNVEV (reference sequence). The CDR3 length is 15 residues. Deletions cut 5 bases from V and 0 bases from J, with 14 bases between.

This clonotype occurred many times. The chain joins TRBV21-1 to TRBJ1-1. TRBV21-1 constitutes a pseudogene. There are 12 residues in the CDR3. The CDR3: CASSKGGTEAFF. In DNA form, the CDR3 reads TGTGCCAGCAGCAAAGGGGGCACTGAAGCTTTCTTT.

The chain joins TRBV11-1 to TRBJ2-3, with D perhaps assigned TRBD1 or TRBD2 (5 bases each). V was cut by 5 bases and J by 4 bases, with 13 bases left in between. Germline CDR1 is SGHAT and CDR2 is FQDESV (reference sequence). CDR3 length: 14 residues. The CDR3 nucleotides read TGTGCCAGCAGCCCGGGACGGTCGTCAGATACGCAGTATTTT. Its translation: CASSPGRSSDTQYF.

This clonotype has a handful of counts. The V and J genes are TRBV6-1 and TRBJ2-1; D not certain. This CDR3 comprises 15 residues. V was clipped by 3 bases and J by 2 bases, with 11 bases between them. Germline assignment: CDR1 MNHNS and CDR2 SASEGT. CDR3 nucleotides: TGTGCCAGCAGTGAGGGGTCTCGCCCCTACAATGAGCAGTTCTTC. Protein product: CASSEGSRPYNEQFF.

This clonotype was recorded at least ten times. The rearrangement uses TRBV4-2 and TRBJ2-2; 9 nucleotides agree with TRBD2. The CDR3 has 17 residues. The ends lost 1 base at V and 2 bases at J; junction bases unmatched: 5. CDR1 LGHNA and CDR2 YNFKEQ come from the germline V gene. In nucleotides, the CDR3 is TGTGCCAGCAGCCAAGTCGGGCGGGAGGGTAACACCGGGGAGCTGTTTTTT. It encodes CASSQVGREGNTGELFF.